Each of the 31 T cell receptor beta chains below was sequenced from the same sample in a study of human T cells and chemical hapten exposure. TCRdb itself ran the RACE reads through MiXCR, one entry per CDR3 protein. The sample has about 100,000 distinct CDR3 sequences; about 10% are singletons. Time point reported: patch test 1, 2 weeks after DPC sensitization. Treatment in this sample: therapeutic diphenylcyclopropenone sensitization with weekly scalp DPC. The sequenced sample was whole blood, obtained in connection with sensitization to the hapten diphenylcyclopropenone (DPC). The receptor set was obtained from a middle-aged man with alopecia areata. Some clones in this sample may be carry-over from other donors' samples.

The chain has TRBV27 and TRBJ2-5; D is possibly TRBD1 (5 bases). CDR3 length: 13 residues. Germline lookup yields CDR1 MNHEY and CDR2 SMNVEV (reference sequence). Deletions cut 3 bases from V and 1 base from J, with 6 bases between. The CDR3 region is CASSFDSQETQYF. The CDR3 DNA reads TGTGCCAGCAGTTTCGACAGCCAAGAGACCCAGTACTTC.

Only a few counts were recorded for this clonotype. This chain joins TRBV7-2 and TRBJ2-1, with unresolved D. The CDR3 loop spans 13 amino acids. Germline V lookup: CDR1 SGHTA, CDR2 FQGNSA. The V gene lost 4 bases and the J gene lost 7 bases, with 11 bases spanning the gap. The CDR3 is CASSSGPQNEQFF. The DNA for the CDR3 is TGTGCCAGCAGCTCCGGCCCCCAAAATGAGCAGTTCTTC.

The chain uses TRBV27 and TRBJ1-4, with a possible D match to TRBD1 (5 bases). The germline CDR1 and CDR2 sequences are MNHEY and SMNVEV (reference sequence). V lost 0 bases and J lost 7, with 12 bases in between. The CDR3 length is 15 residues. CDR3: CASSLSPTASEKLFF. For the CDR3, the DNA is TGTGCCAGCAGTTTATCGCCGACAGCCTCTGAAAAACTGTTTTTT.

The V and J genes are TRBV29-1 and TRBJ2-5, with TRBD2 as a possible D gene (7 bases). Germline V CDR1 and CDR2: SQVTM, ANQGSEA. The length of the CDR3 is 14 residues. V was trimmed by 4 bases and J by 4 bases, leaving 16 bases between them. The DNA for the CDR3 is TGCAGCGTTGTTGGTGGGGGGGGCGTAGAGACCCAGTACTTC. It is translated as CSVVGGGGVETQYF.

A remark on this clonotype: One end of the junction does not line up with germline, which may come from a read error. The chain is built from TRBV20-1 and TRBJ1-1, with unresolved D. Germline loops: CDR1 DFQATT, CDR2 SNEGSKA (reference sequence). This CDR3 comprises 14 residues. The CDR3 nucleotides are TGCAGTGCTAGGCCCCCCGTGGAATACACCGAAGCTTTCTTT. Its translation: CSARPPVEYTEAFF.

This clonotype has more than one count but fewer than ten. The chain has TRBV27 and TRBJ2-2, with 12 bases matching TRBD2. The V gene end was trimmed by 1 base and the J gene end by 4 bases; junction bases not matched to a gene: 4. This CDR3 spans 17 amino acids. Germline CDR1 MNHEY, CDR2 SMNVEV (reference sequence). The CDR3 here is CASSLWGGLAGTGELFF. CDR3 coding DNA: TGTGCCAGCAGTTTATGGGGGGGACTAGCGGGCACCGGGGAGCTGTTTTTT.

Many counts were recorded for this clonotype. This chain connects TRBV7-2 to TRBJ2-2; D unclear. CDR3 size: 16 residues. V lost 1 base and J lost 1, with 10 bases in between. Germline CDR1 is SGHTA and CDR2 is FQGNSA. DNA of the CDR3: TGTGCCAGCAGCTTAGGTACCGGTGTGAACACCGGGGAGCTGTTTTTT. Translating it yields CASSLGTGVNTGELFF.

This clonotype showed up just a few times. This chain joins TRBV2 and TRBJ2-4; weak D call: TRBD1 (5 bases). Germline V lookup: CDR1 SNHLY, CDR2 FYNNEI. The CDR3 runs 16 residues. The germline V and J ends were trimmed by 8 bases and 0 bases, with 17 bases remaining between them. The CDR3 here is CASERGTGLAKNIQYF. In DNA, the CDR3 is TGTGCCAGCGAAAGGGGAACGGGTCTAGCCAAAAACATTCAGTACTTC.

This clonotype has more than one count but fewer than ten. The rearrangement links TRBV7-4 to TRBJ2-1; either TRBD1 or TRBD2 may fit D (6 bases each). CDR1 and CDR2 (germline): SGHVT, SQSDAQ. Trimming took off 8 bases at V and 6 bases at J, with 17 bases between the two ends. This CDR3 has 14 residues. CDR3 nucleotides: TGTGCCAGCGCGACGTGGGGGGCGGGCAATGAGCAGTTCTTC. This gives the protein CASATWGAGNEQFF.

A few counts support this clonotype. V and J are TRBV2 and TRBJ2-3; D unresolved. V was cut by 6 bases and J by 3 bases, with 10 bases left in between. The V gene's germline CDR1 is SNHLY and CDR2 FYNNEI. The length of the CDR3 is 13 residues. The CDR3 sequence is CASSPSRTDTQYF. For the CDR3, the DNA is TGTGCCAGCAGCCCCTCCCGAACAGATACGCAGTATTTT.

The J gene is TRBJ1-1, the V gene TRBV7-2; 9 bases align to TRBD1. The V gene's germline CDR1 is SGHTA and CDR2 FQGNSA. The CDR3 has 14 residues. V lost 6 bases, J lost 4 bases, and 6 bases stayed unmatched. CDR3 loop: CASRGQGDSTEAFF. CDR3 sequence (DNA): TGTGCCAGCAGGGGACAGGGAGATAGCACTGAAGCTTTCTTT.

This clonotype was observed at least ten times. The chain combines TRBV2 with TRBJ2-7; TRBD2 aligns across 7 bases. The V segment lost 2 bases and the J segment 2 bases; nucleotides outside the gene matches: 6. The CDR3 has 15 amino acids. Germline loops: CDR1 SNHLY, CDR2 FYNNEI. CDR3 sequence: CASSESAGVAYEQYV. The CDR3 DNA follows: TGTGCCAGCAGTGAATCTGCGGGAGTGGCCTACGAGCAGTACGTC.

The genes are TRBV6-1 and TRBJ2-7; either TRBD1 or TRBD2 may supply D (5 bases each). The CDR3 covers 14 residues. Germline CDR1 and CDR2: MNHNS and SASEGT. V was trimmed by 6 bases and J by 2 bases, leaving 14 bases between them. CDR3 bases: TGTGCCAGCAGAAACCGGGACGGAACCTACGAGCAGTACTTC. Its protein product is CASRNRDGTYEQYF.

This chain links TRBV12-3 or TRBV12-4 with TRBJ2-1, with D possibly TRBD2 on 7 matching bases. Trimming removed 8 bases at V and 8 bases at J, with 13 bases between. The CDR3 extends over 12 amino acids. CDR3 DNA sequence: TGTGCCAGCCCAAGGGGGGGCCATGAGCAGTTCTTC. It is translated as CASPRGGHEQFF.

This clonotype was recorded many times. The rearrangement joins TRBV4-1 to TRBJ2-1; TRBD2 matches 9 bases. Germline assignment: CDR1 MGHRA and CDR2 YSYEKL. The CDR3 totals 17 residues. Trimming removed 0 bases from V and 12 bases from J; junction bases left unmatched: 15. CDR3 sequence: CASSQDLAGGPLGGQFF. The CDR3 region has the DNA TGCGCCAGCAGCCAAGATCTCGCGGGAGGGCCTCTGGGAGGGCAGTTCTTC.

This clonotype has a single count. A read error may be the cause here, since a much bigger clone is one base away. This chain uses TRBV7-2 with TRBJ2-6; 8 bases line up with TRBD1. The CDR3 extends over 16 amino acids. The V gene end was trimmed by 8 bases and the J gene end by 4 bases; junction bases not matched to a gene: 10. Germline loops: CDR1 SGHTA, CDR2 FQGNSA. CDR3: CASGPTQGAGANVLTF. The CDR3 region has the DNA TGTGCCAGCGGCCCGACTCAGGGGGCAGGGGCCAACGTCCTGACTTTC.

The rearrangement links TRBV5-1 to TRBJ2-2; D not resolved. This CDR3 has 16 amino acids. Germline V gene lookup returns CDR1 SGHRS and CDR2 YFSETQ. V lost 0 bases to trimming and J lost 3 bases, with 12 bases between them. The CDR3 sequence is CASSLGGVEYTGELFF. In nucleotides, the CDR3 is TGCGCCAGCAGCTTGGGTGGCGTGGAGTACACCGGGGAGCTGTTTTTT.

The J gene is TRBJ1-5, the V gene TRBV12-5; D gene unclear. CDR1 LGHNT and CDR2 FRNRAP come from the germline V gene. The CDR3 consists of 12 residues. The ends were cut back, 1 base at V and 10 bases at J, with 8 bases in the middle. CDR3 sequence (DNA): TGTGCTAGTGGTTTGGAACACTTTCCCCAGCATTTT. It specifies CASGLEHFPQHF.

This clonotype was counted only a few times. This chain's CDR3 is CSVDDRTGFVMYF. The CDR3 bases are TGCAGCGTTGATGACCGAACAGGGTTCGTGATGTATTTT. The rearrangement joins TRBV29-1 to TRBJ2-3; tentatively, D is TRBD1 (6 bases). V shed 3 bases and J shed 14 bases, with 21 bases lying between them. Germline assignment: CDR1 SQVTM and CDR2 ANQGSEA. There are 13 residues in the CDR3.

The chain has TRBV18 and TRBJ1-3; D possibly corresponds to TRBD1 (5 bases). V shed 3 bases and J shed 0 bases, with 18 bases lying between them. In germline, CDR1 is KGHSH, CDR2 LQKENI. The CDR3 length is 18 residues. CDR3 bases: TGTGCCAGCTCACCGACCCTTGGTTCGGGGCGCTCTGGAAACACCATATATTTT. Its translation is CASSPTLGSGRSGNTIYF. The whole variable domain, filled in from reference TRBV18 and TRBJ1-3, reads NAGVMQNPRHLVRRRGQEARLRCSPMKGHSHVYWYRQLPEEGLKFMVYLQKENIIDESGMPKERFSAEFPKEGPSILRIQQVVRGDSAAYFCASSPTLGSGRSGNTIYFGEGSWLTVV.

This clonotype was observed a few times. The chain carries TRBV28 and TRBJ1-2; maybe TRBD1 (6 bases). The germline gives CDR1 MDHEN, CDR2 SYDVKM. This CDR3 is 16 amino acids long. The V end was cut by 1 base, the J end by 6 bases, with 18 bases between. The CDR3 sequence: CASSLYGMGASHGYTF. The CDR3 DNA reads TGTGCCAGCAGTTTATATGGCATGGGGGCTAGTCATGGCTACACCTTC.

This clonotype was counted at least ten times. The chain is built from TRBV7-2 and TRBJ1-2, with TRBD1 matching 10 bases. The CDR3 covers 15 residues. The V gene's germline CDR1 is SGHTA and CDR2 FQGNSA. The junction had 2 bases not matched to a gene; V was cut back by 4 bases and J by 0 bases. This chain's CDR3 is CASSWDRGTNYGYTF. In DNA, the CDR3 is TGTGCCAGCAGCTGGGACAGGGGTACTAACTATGGCTACACCTTC.

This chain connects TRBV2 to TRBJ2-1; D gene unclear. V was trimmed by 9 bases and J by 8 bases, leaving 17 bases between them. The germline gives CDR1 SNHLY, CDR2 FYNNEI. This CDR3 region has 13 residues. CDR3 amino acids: CASRTPEVDEQFF. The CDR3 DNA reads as TGTGCCAGTAGGACCCCTGAGGTCGATGAGCAGTTCTTC.

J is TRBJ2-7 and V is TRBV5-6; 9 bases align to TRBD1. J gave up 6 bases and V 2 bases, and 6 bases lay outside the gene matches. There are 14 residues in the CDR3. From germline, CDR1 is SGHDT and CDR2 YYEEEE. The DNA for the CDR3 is TGTGCCAGCAGCTTTAAACAGGGGGCGAGCGAGCAGTACGTC. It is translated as CASSFKQGASEQYV.

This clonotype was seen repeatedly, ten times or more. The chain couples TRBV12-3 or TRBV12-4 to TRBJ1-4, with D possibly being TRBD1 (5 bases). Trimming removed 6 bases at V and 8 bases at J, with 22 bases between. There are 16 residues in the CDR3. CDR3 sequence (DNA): TGTGCCAGCAGCAATAGACGGGGCCCCCGGGAAGAAAAACTGTTTTTT. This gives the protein CASSNRRGPREEKLFF.

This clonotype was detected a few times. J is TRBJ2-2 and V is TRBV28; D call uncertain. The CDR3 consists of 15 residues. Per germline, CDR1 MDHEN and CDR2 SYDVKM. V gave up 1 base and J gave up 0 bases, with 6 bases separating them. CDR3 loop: CASSLSGPNTGELFF. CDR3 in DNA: TGTGCCAGCAGTTTATCTGGTCCGAACACCGGGGAGCTGTTTTTT.

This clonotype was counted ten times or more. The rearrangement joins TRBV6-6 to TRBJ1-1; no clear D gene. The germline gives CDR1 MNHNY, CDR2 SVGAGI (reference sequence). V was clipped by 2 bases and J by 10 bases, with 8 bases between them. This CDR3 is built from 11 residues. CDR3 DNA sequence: TGTGCCAGCAGTTACCCGGCAGGAGCTTTCTTT. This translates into CASSYPAGAFF.

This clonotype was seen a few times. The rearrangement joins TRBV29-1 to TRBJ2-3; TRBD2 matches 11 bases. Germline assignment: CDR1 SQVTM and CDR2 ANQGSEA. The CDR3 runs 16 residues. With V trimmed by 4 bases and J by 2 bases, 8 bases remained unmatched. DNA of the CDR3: TGCAGCGTTGTCCTGCTAGCGGGAGGACACACAGATACGCAGTATTTT. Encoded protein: CSVVLLAGGHTDTQYF.

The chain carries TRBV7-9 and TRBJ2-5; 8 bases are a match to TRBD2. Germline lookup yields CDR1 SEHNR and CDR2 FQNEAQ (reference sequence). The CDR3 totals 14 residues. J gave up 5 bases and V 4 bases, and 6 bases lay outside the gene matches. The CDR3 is CASSSRLAPETQYF. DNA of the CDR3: TGTGCCAGCAGCTCCCGACTAGCGCCGGAGACCCAGTACTTC.

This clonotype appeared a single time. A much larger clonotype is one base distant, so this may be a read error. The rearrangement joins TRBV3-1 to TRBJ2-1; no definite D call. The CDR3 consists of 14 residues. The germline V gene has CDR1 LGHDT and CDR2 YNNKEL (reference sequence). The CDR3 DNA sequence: TGTGCCAGCAGCCAAATGGCTAGATCGGATGAGCAGCTCTTC. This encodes CASSQMARSDEQLF.

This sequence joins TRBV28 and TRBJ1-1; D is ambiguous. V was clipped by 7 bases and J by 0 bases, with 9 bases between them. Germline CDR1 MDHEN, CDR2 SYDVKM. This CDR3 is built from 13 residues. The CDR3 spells CASIPSMNTEAFF. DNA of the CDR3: TGTGCCAGCATTCCTAGCATGAACACTGAAGCTTTCTTT. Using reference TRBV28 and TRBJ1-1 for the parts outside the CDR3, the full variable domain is DVKVTQSSRYLVKRTGEKVFLECVQDMDHENMFWYRQDPGLGLRLIYFSYDVKMKEKGDIPEGYSVSREKKERFSLILESASTNQTSMYLCASIPSMNTEAFFGQGTRLTVV.